The rows below give T cell receptor beta chains drawn from one sample of a study of technical replicates of blood from several donors. Generated by immunoSEQ multiplex PCR, the TCRdb table keeps only in-frame clones and is missing some. The sample has 95,000 to 100,000 clones; roughly 95% are singletons. Specimen: T cells isolated from PBMCs. The receptors shown here come from a human donor in good health. Both conserved end residues are part of each CDR3. Each record gives: V gene, clone size, J gene, D gene, CDR3 protein, CDR3 DNA. The D gene is left open where the match is weak. Not every row has a clone size; where given, it reads once, few, many or a size class.

v_gene: TRBV10-3
abundance: NA
j_gene: TRBJ1-1
d_gene: TRBD1
CDR3aa: CAIREQGATNTEAFF
CDR3nt: TGTGCCATCAGAGAACAGGGGGCCACTAACACTGAAGCTTTCTTT

v_gene: TRBV10-3
abundance: NA
j_gene: TRBJ2-3
d_gene: TRBD2
CDR3aa: CAISWDYTDTQYF
CDR3nt: TGTGCCATCAGTTGGGACTACACAGATACGCAGTATTTT

v_gene: TRBV5-1
abundance: few
j_gene: TRBJ1-1
d_gene: NA
CDR3aa: CASSRDDMNTEAFF
CDR3nt: TGCGCCAGCAGTCGAGACGACATGAACACTGAAGCTTTCTTT

v_gene: TRBV19
abundance: once
j_gene: TRBJ2-1
d_gene: TRBD2
CDR3aa: CASSIEARASGVGEQFF
CDR3nt: TGTGCCAGTAGTATAGAGGCACGGGCTAGCGGGGTCGGTGAGCAGTTCTTC

v_gene: TRBV19
abundance: NA
j_gene: TRBJ1-5
d_gene: NA
CDR3aa: CASSTGGHQPQHF
CDR3nt: TGTGCCAGTAGTACCGGGGGTCATCAGCCCCAGCATTTT

v_gene: TRBV18
abundance: NA
j_gene: TRBJ2-1
d_gene: TRBD2
CDR3aa: CASSPSGYEQFF
CDR3nt: TGTGCCAGCTCACCTAGCGGGTACGAGCAGTTCTTC

v_gene: TRBV6-6
abundance: NA
j_gene: TRBJ1-1
d_gene: NA
CDR3aa: CASSFEPRTDYTEAFF
CDR3nt: TGTGCCAGCAGTTTCGAACCTAGGACGGACTACACTGAAGCTTTCTTT

v_gene: TRBV11-3
abundance: once
j_gene: TRBJ2-2
d_gene: TRBD1
CDR3aa: CASSLGTGTAGELFF
CDR3nt: TGTGCCAGCAGCTTAGGGACAGGGACAGCCGGGGAGCTGTTTTTT

v_gene: TRBV7-6
abundance: NA
j_gene: TRBJ1-3
d_gene: NA
CDR3aa: CASSPSRIGNTIYF
CDR3nt: TGTGCCAGCAGCCCTTCCAGGATTGGAAACACCATATATTTT

v_gene: TRBV5-5
abundance: few
j_gene: TRBJ1-1
d_gene: NA
CDR3aa: CASSFTSRHEAFF
CDR3nt: TGTGCCAGCAGCTTTACTTCTCGCCATGAAGCTTTCTTT

v_gene: TRBV14
abundance: NA
j_gene: TRBJ1-4
d_gene: NA
CDR3aa: CASSQNAGRDEKLFF
CDR3nt: TGTGCCAGCAGCCAAAACGCGGGAAGGGACGAAAAACTGTTTTTT

v_gene: TRBV14
abundance: NA
j_gene: TRBJ2-3
d_gene: NA
CDR3aa: CASRQTAGSSSTDTQYF
CDR3nt: TGTGCCAGCAGACAAACTGCCGGGTCCTCATCCACAGATACGCAGTATTTT

v_gene: TRBV6-5
abundance: NA
j_gene: TRBJ1-3
d_gene: NA
CDR3aa: CASSYRQTGNTIYF
CDR3nt: TGTGCCAGCAGTTACAGACAGACTGGAAACACCATATATTTT

v_gene: TRBV4-1
abundance: NA
j_gene: TRBJ2-1
d_gene: NA
CDR3aa: CASSQDGLPSSYNEQFF
CDR3nt: TGCGCCAGCAGCCAAGATGGACTCCCGAGCTCCTACAATGAGCAGTTCTTC

v_gene: TRBV7-9
abundance: NA
j_gene: TRBJ2-7
d_gene: NA
CDR3aa: CASSSSLDNSYEQYF
CDR3nt: TGTGCCAGCAGTTCTAGCCTGGATAACTCCTACGAGCAGTACTTC

v_gene: TRBV7-9
abundance: NA
j_gene: TRBJ2-7
d_gene: TRBD2
CDR3aa: CASSPLAGVMYEQYF
CDR3nt: TGTGCCAGCAGCCCACTAGCGGGAGTGATGTACGAGCAGTACTTC

v_gene: TRBV19
abundance: NA
j_gene: TRBJ1-1
d_gene: NA
CDR3aa: CASSMFGGTEAFF
CDR3nt: TGTGCCAGTAGTATGTTCGGGGGCACTGAAGCTTTCTTT

v_gene: TRBV4-1
abundance: NA
j_gene: TRBJ2-3
d_gene: NA
CDR3aa: CASSQDPPGSTDTQYF
CDR3nt: TGCGCCAGCAGCCAAGACCCCCCCGGTTCCACAGATACGCAGTATTTT

v_gene: TRBV7-3
abundance: NA
j_gene: TRBJ2-3
d_gene: NA
CDR3aa: CASSSSTDTQYF
CDR3nt: TGTGCCAGCAGCTCCTCCACAGATACGCAGTATTTT

v_gene: TRBV7-9
abundance: NA
j_gene: TRBJ2-5
d_gene: TRBD2
CDR3aa: CASSLAGTIYATQYF
CDR3nt: TGTGCCAGCAGCTTAGCGGGGACTATCTACGCGACCCAGTACTTC

v_gene: TRBV5-4
abundance: once
j_gene: TRBJ1-2
d_gene: NA
CDR3aa: CASSGGRDYGYTF
CDR3nt: TGTGCCAGCAGCGGAGGAAGAGACTATGGCTACACCTTC

v_gene: TRBV6-6
abundance: NA
j_gene: TRBJ2-7
d_gene: NA
CDR3aa: CASSYRLYEQYF
CDR3nt: TGTGCCAGCAGTTACCGTCTATACGAGCAGTACTTC

v_gene: TRBV4-1
abundance: NA
j_gene: TRBJ2-5
d_gene: TRBD1
CDR3aa: CASSYGTGTGQETQYF
CDR3nt: TGCGCCAGCAGCTACGGGACAGGAACCGGCCAAGAGACCCAGTACTTC

v_gene: TRBV27
abundance: NA
j_gene: TRBJ1-2
d_gene: NA
CDR3aa: CASRQGYGYTF
CDR3nt: TGTGCCAGCAGACAGGGCTATGGCTACACCTTC

v_gene: TRBV5-8
abundance: NA
j_gene: TRBJ2-5
d_gene: TRBD2
CDR3aa: CASSRTGLAGIGETQYF
CDR3nt: TGTGCCAGCAGCCGGACCGGCCTAGCGGGGATAGGGGAGACCCAGTACTTC

v_gene: TRBV7-3
abundance: NA
j_gene: TRBJ2-5
d_gene: TRBD2
CDR3aa: CASSTTGGAGETQYF
CDR3nt: TGTGCCAGCAGCACAACCGGGGGGGCCGGAGAGACCCAGTACTTC

v_gene: TRBV30
abundance: NA
j_gene: TRBJ2-7
d_gene: NA
CDR3aa: CAWSAPSSYEQYF
CDR3nt: TGTGCCTGGAGCGCCCCGAGCTCCTACGAGCAGTACTTC

v_gene: TRBV4-1
abundance: NA
j_gene: TRBJ1-6
d_gene: NA
CDR3aa: CASSGEPENSPLHF
CDR3nt: TGCGCCAGCAGCGGGGAGCCGGAGAATTCACCCCTCCACTTT

v_gene: TRBV19
abundance: NA
j_gene: TRBJ2-4
d_gene: NA
CDR3aa: CASSIYSIPSGAKNIQYF
CDR3nt: TGTGCCAGTAGTATTTACAGTATCCCGTCTGGAGCCAAAAACATTCAGTACTTC

v_gene: TRBV7-9
abundance: NA
j_gene: TRBJ1-1
d_gene: TRBD1
CDR3aa: CASSSLRDRGLDYGAFF
CDR3nt: TGTGCCAGCAGCTCTCTCCGGGACAGGGGTCTAGACTACGGAGCTTTCTTT

v_gene: TRBV18
abundance: NA
j_gene: TRBJ1-2
d_gene: TRBD1
CDR3aa: CASSPDREGGYTF
CDR3nt: TGTGCCAGCTCACCGGACAGGGAAGGTGGCTACACCTTC

v_gene: TRBV7-9
abundance: NA
j_gene: TRBJ1-2
d_gene: TRBD1
CDR3aa: CASSSVADRGNYTF
CDR3nt: TGTGCCAGCAGCTCCGTCGCTGACAGGGGAAACTACACCTTC

v_gene: TRBV5-1
abundance: NA
j_gene: TRBJ2-1
d_gene: TRBD2
CDR3aa: CASTNSGGDYNEQFF
CDR3nt: TGCGCCAGCACCAACAGCGGGGGCGACTACAATGAGCAGTTCTTC

v_gene: TRBV6-1
abundance: NA
j_gene: TRBJ1-2
d_gene: TRBD1
CDR3aa: CASSAYRDSNYGYTF
CDR3nt: TGTGCCAGCAGTGCCTACCGGGACAGCAACTATGGCTACACCTTC

v_gene: TRBV19
abundance: NA
j_gene: TRBJ2-7
d_gene: NA
CDR3aa: CASSDRRGIDEQYF
CDR3nt: TGTGCCAGTAGTGACAGGCGGGGGATCGACGAGCAGTACTTC

v_gene: TRBV25-1
abundance: NA
j_gene: TRBJ2-2
d_gene: NA
CDR3aa: CASSEGWEAANTGELFF
CDR3nt: TGTGCCAGCAGTGAAGGTTGGGAAGCGGCGAACACCGGGGAGCTGTTTTTT

v_gene: TRBV19
abundance: NA
j_gene: TRBJ1-5
d_gene: TRBD1
CDR3aa: CATKEQGEQPQHF
CDR3nt: TGTGCCACCAAGGAACAGGGGGAACAGCCCCAGCATTTT

v_gene: TRBV7-2
abundance: NA
j_gene: TRBJ1-2
d_gene: NA
CDR3aa: CASSRRTELNYGYTF
CDR3nt: TGTGCCAGCAGCCGCAGGACAGAGCTTAACTATGGCTACACCTTC

v_gene: TRBV11-2
abundance: NA
j_gene: TRBJ1-1
d_gene: NA
CDR3aa: CASSLDGRENTEAFF
CDR3nt: TGTGCCAGCAGCTTAGATGGCAGGGAGAACACTGAAGCTTTCTTT

v_gene: TRBV30
abundance: few
j_gene: TRBJ1-1
d_gene: TRBD1
CDR3aa: CAWWTGWNTEAFF
CDR3nt: TGTGCCTGGTGGACAGGGTGGAACACTGAAGCTTTCTTT

v_gene: TRBV28
abundance: NA
j_gene: TRBJ1-3
d_gene: NA
CDR3aa: CASWGGVTIYF
CDR3nt: TGTGCCAGTTGGGGGGGAGTCACCATATATTTT

v_gene: TRBV15
abundance: NA
j_gene: TRBJ2-1
d_gene: TRBD2
CDR3aa: CATSRDRLGGGPGTNEQFF
CDR3nt: TGTGCCACCAGCAGAGATAGGTTGGGGGGAGGGCCCGGGACCAATGAGCAGTTCTTC

v_gene: TRBV16
abundance: NA
j_gene: TRBJ2-1
d_gene: NA
CDR3aa: CASSQWPSRWDEQFF
CDR3nt: TGTGCCAGCAGCCAATGGCCTAGTAGGTGGGATGAGCAGTTCTTC

v_gene: TRBV4-1
abundance: NA
j_gene: TRBJ1-4
d_gene: TRBD1
CDR3aa: CASSPYTPGQGTTNEKLFF
CDR3nt: TGCGCCAGCAGCCCATACACTCCGGGACAGGGGACAACTAATGAAAAACTGTTTTTT

v_gene: TRBV28
abundance: NA
j_gene: TRBJ2-1
d_gene: TRBD2
CDR3aa: CASSPPGGIPYNEQFF
CDR3nt: TGTGCCAGCAGCCCCCCGGGAGGGATCCCGTACAATGAGCAGTTCTTC

v_gene: TRBV7-9
abundance: NA
j_gene: TRBJ1-5
d_gene: NA
CDR3aa: CASSIDRISNQPQHF
CDR3nt: TGTGCCAGCAGCATCGACAGGATAAGCAATCAGCCCCAGCATTTT

v_gene: TRBV5-1
abundance: NA
j_gene: TRBJ2-7
d_gene: TRBD2
CDR3aa: CASSLLAGATYEQYF
CDR3nt: TGCGCCAGCAGCTTACTAGCGGGTGCCACCTACGAGCAGTACTTC

v_gene: TRBV11-2
abundance: NA
j_gene: TRBJ1-2
d_gene: NA
CDR3aa: CASSLDRANGYTF
CDR3nt: TGTGCCAGCAGCTTAGACAGGGCGAATGGCTACACCTTC

v_gene: TRBV5-8
abundance: NA
j_gene: TRBJ2-1
d_gene: TRBD1
CDR3aa: CASRTGTAANNEQFF
CDR3nt: TGTGCCAGCAGGACCGGGACAGCTGCGAACAATGAGCAGTTCTTC

v_gene: TRBV28
abundance: NA
j_gene: TRBJ2-3
d_gene: NA
CDR3aa: CASSSVPDTQYF
CDR3nt: TGTGCCAGCAGTTCTGTTCCAGATACGCAGTATTTT

v_gene: TRBV5-1
abundance: NA
j_gene: TRBJ2-1
d_gene: NA
CDR3aa: CASRTTGGGSSYNEQFF
CDR3nt: TGCGCCAGCAGAACAACAGGGGGGGGAAGCTCCTACAATGAGCAGTTCTTC

v_gene: TRBV4-1
abundance: NA
j_gene: TRBJ2-2
d_gene: NA
CDR3aa: CASSQAFRDGVAGELFF
CDR3nt: TGCGCCAGCAGCCAAGCGTTTCGGGATGGGGTGGCCGGGGAGCTGTTTTTT

v_gene: TRBV29-1
abundance: once
j_gene: TRBJ2-1
d_gene: NA
CDR3aa: CSVEFRDSYNEQFF
CDR3nt: TGCAGCGTTGAGTTCCGAGACTCCTACAATGAGCAGTTCTTC

v_gene: TRBV29-1
abundance: NA
j_gene: TRBJ1-2
d_gene: NA
CDR3aa: CSVQSYGYTF
CDR3nt: TGCAGCGTACAGAGCTATGGCTACACCTTC